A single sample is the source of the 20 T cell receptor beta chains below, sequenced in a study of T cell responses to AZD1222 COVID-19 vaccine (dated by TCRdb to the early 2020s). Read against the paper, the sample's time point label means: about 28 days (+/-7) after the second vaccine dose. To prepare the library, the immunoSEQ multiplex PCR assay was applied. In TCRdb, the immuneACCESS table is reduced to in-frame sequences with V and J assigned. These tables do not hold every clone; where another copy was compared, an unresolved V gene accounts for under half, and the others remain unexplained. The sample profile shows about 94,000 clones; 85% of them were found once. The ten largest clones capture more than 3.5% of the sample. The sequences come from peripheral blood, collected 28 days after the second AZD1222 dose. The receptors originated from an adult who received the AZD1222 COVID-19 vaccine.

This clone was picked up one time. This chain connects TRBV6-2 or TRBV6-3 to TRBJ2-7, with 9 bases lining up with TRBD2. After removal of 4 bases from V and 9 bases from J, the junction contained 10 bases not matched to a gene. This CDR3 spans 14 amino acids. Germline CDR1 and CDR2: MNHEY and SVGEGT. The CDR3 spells CASSSGTSFQGQYF. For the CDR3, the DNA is TGTGCCAGCAGTTCCGGGACTAGCTTCCAGGGGCAGTACTTC.

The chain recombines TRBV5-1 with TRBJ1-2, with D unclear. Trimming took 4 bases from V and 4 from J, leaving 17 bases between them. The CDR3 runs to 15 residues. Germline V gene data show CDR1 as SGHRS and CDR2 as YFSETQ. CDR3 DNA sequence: TGCGCCAGCAGCCCCGGTCCCGCGCTAAGCTATGGCTACACCTTC. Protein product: CASSPGPALSYGYTF. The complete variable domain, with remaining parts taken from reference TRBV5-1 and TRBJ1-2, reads KAGVTQTPRYLIKTRGQQVTLSCSPISGHRSVSWYQQTPGQGLQFLFEYFSETQRNKGNFPGRFSGRQFSNSRSEMNVSTLELGDSALYLCASSPGPALSYGYTFGSGTRLTVV.

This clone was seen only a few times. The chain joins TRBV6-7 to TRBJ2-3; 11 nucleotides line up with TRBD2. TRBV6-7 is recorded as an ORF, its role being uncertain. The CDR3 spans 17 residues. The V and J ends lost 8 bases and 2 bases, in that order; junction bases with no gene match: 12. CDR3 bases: TGTGCCAGCGGTGGGGGGACTAGCGGCCTTTACACAGATACGCAGTATTTT. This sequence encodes CASGGGTSGLYTDTQYF.

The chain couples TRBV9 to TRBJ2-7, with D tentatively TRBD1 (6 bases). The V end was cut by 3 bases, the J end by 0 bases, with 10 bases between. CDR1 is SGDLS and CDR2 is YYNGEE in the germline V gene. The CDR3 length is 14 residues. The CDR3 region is CASSGGQISYEQYF. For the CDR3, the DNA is TGTGCCAGCAGCGGAGGACAGATCTCCTACGAGCAGTACTTC. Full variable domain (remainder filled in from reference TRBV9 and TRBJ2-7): DSGVTQTPKHLITATGQRVTLRCSPRSGDLSVYWYQQSLDQGLQFLIQYYNGEERAKGNILERFSAQQFPDLHSELNLSSLELGDSALYFCASSGGQISYEQYFGPGTRLTVT.

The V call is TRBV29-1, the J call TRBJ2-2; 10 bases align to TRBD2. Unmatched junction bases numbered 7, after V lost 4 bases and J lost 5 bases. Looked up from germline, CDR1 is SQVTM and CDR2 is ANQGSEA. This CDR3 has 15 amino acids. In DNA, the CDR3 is TGCAGCGTTGCGCGGCTAGCGGGAGAGACCGGGGAGCTGTTTTTT. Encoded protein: CSVARLAGETGELFF.

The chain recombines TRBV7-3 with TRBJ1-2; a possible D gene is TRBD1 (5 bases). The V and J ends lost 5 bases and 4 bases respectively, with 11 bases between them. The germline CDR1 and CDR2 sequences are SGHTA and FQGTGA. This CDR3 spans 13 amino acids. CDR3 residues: CASSPGSAYGYTF. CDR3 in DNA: TGTGCCAGCAGCCCAGGGTCGGCCTATGGCTACACCTTC.

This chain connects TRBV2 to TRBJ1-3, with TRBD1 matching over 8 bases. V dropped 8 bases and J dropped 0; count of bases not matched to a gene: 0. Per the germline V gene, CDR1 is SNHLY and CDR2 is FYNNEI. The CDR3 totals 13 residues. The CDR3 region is CASGTGSGNTIYF. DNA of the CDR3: TGTGCCAGCGGGACAGGCTCTGGAAACACCATATATTTT. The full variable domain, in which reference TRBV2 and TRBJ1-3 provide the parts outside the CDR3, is EPEVTQTPSHQVTQMGQEVILRCVPISNHLYFYWYRQILGQKVEFLVSFYNNEISEKSEIFDDQFSVERPDGSNFTLKIRSTKLEDSAMYFCASGTGSGNTIYFGEGSWLTVV.

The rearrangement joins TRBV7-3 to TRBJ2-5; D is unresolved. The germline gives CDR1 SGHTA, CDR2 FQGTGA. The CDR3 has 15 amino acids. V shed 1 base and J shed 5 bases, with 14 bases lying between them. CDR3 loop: CASSLSPAIPETQYF. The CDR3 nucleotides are TGTGCCAGCAGCTTAAGTCCTGCTATACCGGAGACCCAGTACTTC.

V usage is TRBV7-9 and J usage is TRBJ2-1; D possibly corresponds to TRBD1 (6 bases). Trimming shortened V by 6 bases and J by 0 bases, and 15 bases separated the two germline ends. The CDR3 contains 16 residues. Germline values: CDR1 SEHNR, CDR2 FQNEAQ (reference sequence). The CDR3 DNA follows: TGTGCCAGCAGTCGCACAGGGTCTATCTCCTACAATGAGCAGTTCTTC. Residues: CASSRTGSISYNEQFF.

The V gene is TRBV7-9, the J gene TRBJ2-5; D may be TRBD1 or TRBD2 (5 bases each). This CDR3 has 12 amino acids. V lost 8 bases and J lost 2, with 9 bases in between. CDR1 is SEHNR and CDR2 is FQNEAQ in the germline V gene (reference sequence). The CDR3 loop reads CASGTDQETQYF. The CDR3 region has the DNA TGTGCCAGCGGGACGGATCAAGAGACCCAGTACTTC.

The CDR3 reads CASSSTSGGANEQFF. In nucleotides, the CDR3 is TGTGCCAGCAGCTCGACTAGCGGGGGTGCCAATGAGCAGTTCTTC. The rearrangement uses TRBV5-4 and TRBJ2-1, with 12 positions matching TRBD2. Per germline, CDR1 SGHNT and CDR2 YYREEE (reference sequence). Trimming removed 3 bases from V and 6 bases from J; junction bases left unmatched: 4. The CDR3 runs 15 residues.

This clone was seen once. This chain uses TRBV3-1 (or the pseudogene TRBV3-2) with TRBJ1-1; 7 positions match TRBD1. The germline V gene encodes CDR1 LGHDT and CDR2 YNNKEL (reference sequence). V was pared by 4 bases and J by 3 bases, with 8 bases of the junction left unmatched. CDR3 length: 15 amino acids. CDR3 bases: TGTGCCAGCAGCCCTCCCGGGACAGATGACACTGAAGCTTTCTTT. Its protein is CASSPPGTDDTEAFF.

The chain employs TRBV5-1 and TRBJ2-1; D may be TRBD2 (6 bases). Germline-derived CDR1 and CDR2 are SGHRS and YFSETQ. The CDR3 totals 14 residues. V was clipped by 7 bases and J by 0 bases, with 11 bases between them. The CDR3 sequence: CASSAGSSYNEQFF. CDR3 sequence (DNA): TGCGCCAGCTCGGCGGGGAGCTCCTACAATGAGCAGTTCTTC.

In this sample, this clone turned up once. The CDR3 coding sequence is TGTGCCAGCAGCTTGTCGGCAGGTGTCTCCTACGAGCAGTACTTC. This codes for CASSLSAGVSYEQYF. The rearrangement joins TRBV5-5 to TRBJ2-7, with D hard to call. The V end lost 1 base, the J end lost 0 bases, and 11 bases lay between the germline ends. This CDR3 region has 15 residues. Germline CDR1 reads SGHKS; CDR2 reads YYEKEE (reference sequence). Variable domain in full (rest from reference TRBV5-5 and TRBJ2-7): DAGVTQSPTHLIKTRGQQVTLRCSPISGHKSVSWYQQVLGQGPQFIFQYYEKEERGRGNFPDRFSARQFPNYSSELNVNALLLGDSALYLCASSLSAGVSYEQYFGPGTRLTVT.

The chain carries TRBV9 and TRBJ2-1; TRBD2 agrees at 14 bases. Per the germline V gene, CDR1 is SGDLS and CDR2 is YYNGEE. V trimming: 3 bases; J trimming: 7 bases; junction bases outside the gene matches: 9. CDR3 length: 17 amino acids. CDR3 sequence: CASSALWTSGGYNEQFF. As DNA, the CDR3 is TGTGCCAGCAGCGCGCTCTGGACTAGCGGGGGGTATAATGAGCAGTTCTTC.

CDR3 protein: CASSYTGTVTIEQFF. The CDR3 DNA sequence: TGTGCCAGCAGCTATACCGGGACAGTGACGATTGAGCAGTTCTTC. The chain carries TRBV5-4 and TRBJ2-1, with TRBD1 identical over 7 bases. Looked up from germline, CDR1 is SGHNT and CDR2 is YYREEE (reference sequence). The CDR3 loop spans 15 amino acids. Trimming removed 3 bases from V and 9 bases from J; junction bases left unmatched: 12.

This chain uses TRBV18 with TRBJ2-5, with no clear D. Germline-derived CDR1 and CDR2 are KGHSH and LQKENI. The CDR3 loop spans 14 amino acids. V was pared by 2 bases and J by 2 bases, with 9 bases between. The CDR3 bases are TGTGCCAGCTCACCATTGGCGGAACAAGAGACCCAGTACTTC. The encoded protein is CASSPLAEQETQYF.

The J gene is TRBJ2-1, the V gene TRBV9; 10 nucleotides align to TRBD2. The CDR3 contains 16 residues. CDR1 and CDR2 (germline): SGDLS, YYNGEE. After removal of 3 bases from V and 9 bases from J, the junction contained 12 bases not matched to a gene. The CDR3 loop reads CASSGGLAKVGVEQFF. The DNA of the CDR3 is TGTGCCAGCAGCGGGGGACTAGCGAAAGTAGGGGTTGAGCAGTTCTTC.

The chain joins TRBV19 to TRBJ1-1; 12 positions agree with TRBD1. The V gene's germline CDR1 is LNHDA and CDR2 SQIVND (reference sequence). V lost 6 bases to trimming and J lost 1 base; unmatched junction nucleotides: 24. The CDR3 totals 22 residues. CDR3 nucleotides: TGTGCCAGTAGCAAAACCCTTATCGGGACAGGGGGCTTAGGGCGCTCGAACACTGAAGCTTTCTTT. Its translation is CASSKTLIGTGGLGRSNTEAFF.

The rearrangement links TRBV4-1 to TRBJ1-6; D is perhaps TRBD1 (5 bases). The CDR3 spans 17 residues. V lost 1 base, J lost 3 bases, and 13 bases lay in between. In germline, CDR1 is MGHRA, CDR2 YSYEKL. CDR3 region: CASSQGPRADYNSPLHF. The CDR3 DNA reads TGCGCCAGCAGCCAAGGCCCCAGGGCCGACTATAATTCACCCCTCCACTTT.